This TCR beta chain originates from a study of blood T cell repertoires in COVID-19. The junction had 9 bases not matched to a gene; V was cut back by 4 bases and J by 4 bases. This CDR3 is built from 16 residues. CDR1 is SGHNT, CDR2 YYREEE, per germline (reference sequence). Original processing notes: For nucleated cells, counts were estimated from reference gene primer amplification. The table came from immunoSEQ multiplex PCR; TCRdb's copy has only in-frame clones and leaves some out. The V and J calls and clone size are taken from that table; D and trimming were inferred from the DNA. This sample yields hundreds of thousands of clones, of which 88% are seen a single time; 6.9% belongs to the top ten.

Material: peripheral blood. This clonotype was sampled from a woman in her twenties or thirties who had recovered from COVID-19. V gene TRBV5-4 combines with J gene TRBJ1-1; 11 positions match TRBD1. The CDR3 DNA follows: TGTGCCAGCAGCCGTAAGGACAGGGGGCTTCGCACTGAAGCTTTCTTT. It codes for CASSRKDRGLRTEAFF.